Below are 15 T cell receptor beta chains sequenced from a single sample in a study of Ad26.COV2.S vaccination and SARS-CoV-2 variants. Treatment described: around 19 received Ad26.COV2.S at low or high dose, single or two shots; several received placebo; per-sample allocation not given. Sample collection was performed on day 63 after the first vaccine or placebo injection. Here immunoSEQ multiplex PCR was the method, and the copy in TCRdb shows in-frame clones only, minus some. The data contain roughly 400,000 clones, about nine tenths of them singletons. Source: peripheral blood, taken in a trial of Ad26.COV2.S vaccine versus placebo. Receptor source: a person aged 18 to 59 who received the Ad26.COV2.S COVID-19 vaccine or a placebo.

The CDR3 here is CASSVTSGGELFF. CDR3 in DNA: TGTGCCAGCAGCGTAACTAGTGGGGGGGAGCTGTTTTTT. The chain joins TRBV9 to TRBJ2-2; weak D call: TRBD2 (5 bases). The germline V gene encodes CDR1 SGDLS and CDR2 YYNGEE. V was cut by 1 base and J by 8 bases, with 9 bases left in between. The CDR3 is made up of 13 amino acids.

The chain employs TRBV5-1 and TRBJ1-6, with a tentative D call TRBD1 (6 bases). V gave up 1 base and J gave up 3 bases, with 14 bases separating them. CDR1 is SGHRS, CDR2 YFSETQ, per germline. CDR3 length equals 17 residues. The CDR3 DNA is TGCGCCAGCAGCTTGCGGGGGCAGTCCTTCTATAATTCACCCCTCCACTTT. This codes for CASSLRGQSFYNSPLHF.

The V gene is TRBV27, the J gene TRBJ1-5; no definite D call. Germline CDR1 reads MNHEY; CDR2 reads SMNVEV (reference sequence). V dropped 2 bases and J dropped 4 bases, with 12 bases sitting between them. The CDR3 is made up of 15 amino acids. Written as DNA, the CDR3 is TGTGCCAGCAGTTTAACGGGGTATAAGAATCAGCCCCAGCATTTT. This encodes CASSLTGYKNQPQHF.

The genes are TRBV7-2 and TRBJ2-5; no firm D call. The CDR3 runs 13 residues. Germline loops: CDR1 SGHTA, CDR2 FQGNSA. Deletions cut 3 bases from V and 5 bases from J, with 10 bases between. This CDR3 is CASSFAPWETQYF. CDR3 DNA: TGTGCCAGCAGCTTTGCCCCATGGGAGACCCAGTACTTC.

CDR3 nucleotide sequence: TGTGCCAGCAGCGAGGGGGCCACTAGTTTCTCCTACAATGAGCAGTTCTTC. This translates into CASSEGATSFSYNEQFF. This chain links TRBV9 with TRBJ2-1; TRBD1 matches 7 bases. The CDR3 consists of 17 residues. Looked up from germline, CDR1 is SGDLS and CDR2 is YYNGEE. Germline trimming cut 3 bases from V and 0 bases from J; bases unmatched to any gene: 9.

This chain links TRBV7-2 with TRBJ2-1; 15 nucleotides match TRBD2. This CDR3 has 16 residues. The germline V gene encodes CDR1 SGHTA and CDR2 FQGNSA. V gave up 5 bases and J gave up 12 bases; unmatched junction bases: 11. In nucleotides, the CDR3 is TGTGCCAGCAGCGCGGGACTAGCGGGAGGACGGGGGGGGCAGTTCTTC. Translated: CASSAGLAGGRGGQFF.

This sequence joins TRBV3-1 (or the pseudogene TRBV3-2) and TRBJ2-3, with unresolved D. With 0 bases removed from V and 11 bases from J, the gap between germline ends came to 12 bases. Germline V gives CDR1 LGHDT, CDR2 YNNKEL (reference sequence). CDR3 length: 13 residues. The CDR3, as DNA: TGTGCCAGCAGCCAAGATCAGTTCGCCCGGCAGTATTTT. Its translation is CASSQDQFARQYF.

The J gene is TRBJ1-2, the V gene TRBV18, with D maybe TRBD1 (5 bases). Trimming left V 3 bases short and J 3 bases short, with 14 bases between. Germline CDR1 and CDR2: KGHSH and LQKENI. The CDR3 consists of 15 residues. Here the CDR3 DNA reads TGTGCCAGCTCACCTGGGGTTGGCAGGGACTATGGCTACACCTTC. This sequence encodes CASSPGVGRDYGYTF.

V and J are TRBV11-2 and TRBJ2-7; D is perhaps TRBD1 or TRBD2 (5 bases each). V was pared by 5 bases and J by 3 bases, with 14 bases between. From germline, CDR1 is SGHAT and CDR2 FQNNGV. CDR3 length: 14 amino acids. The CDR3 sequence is CASSAGTQLYEQYF. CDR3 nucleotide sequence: TGTGCCAGCAGCGCCGGGACCCAACTCTACGAGCAGTACTTC.

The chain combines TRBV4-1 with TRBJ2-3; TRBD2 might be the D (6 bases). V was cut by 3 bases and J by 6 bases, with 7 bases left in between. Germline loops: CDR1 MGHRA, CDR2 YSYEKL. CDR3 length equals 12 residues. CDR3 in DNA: TGCGCCAGCAGCCACCTAGCGGATACGCAGTATTTT. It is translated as CASSHLADTQYF.

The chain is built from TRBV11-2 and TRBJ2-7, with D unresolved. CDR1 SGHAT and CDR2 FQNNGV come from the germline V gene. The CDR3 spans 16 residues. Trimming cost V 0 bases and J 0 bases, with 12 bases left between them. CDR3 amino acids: CASSLDYRRFSYEQYF. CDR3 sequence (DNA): TGTGCCAGCAGCTTAGATTACAGACGCTTCTCCTACGAGCAGTACTTC.

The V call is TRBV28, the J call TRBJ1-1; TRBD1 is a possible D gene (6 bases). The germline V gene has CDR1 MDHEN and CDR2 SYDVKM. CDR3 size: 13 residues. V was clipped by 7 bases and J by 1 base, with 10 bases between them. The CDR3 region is CASMGGPNTEAFF. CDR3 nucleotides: TGTGCCAGCATGGGGGGCCCGAACACTGAAGCTTTCTTT.

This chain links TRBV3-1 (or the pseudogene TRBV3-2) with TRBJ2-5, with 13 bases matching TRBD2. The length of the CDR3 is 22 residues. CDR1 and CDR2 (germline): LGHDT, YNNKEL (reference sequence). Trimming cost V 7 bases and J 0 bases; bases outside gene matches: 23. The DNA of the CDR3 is TGTGCCAGCACGTCCTATTCCGGGTCTCCGGGACTAGCGGGATCGTACCAAGAGACCCAGTACTTC. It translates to CASTSYSGSPGLAGSYQETQYF.

CDR3 residues: CASLGGANTEAFF. The CDR3 DNA follows: TGTGCCAGCTTAGGGGGGGCGAACACTGAAGCTTTCTTT. The V and J genes are TRBV2 and TRBJ1-1; a weak D match, TRBD1 (6 bases). Germline-derived CDR1 and CDR2 are SNHLY and FYNNEI. The CDR3 is 13 amino acids. V was shortened by 8 bases and J by 1 base, with 11 bases between the two germline ends.

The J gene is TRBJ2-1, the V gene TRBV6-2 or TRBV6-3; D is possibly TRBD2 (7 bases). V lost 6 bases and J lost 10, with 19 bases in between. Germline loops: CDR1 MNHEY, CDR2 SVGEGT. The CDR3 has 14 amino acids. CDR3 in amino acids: CASSPSRGAQEQFF. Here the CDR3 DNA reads TGTGCCAGCAGCCCTAGTCGGGGGGCACAAGAGCAGTTCTTC.